Each of the 10 T cell receptor beta chains below was sequenced from the same sample in a study of human T cells and chemical hapten exposure. As for time point: patch test 1, 2 weeks after DPC sensitization. Treatment indicated: therapeutic diphenylcyclopropenone sensitization with weekly scalp DPC. TCRdb reprocessed the RACE reads via MiXCR and lists one record per CDR3 protein. The sample lists around 99,000 distinct CDR3 sequences; over 10% were seen once. This sample comprised whole blood, obtained in connection with sensitization to the hapten diphenylcyclopropenone (DPC). Receptor source: a woman aged 40 to 50 with alopecia areata. Some clones in this sample may be carry-over from other donors' samples.

The chain uses TRBV6-5 and TRBJ2-7; D may be TRBD1 or TRBD2 (5 bases each). V was clipped by 0 bases and J by 5 bases, with 11 bases between them. The germline CDR1 and CDR2 sequences are MNHEY and SVGAGI. The CDR3 runs 14 residues. The CDR3 bases are TGTGCCAGCAGTTACTCCCGAGGGACCCACGAGCAGTACTTC. Translating gives CASSYSRGTHEQYF.

The chain is built from TRBV18 and TRBJ2-5; D is unresolved. Germline CDR1 is KGHSH and CDR2 is LQKENI. The CDR3 spans 13 residues. The V gene lost 4 bases and the J gene lost 3 bases, with 9 bases spanning the gap. In nucleotides, the CDR3 is TGTGCCAGCTCACACGGACGGGAAGAGACCCAGTACTTC. Protein: CASSHGREETQYF.

This clonotype was seen ten or more times. The chain has TRBV3-1 and TRBJ1-6; D ambiguous. The CDR3 is 12 residues long. CDR1 is LGHDT, CDR2 YNNKEL, per germline (reference sequence). With 4 bases removed from V and 13 bases from J, the gap between germline ends came to 11 bases. CDR3 in DNA: TGTGCCAGCAGCCTCGAACATGGGCCCCTCCACTTT. This sequence encodes CASSLEHGPLHF.

V and J are TRBV10-3 and TRBJ2-7, with 8 bases aligning to TRBD1. The CDR3 sequence is 15 residues long. Germline-derived CDR1 and CDR2 are ENHRY and SYGVKD. Germline trimming cut 2 bases from V and 3 bases from J; bases unmatched to any gene: 6. CDR3 coding DNA: TGTGCCATCAGTGAGGGAGCGACAGGGGACTACGAGCAGTACTTC. Protein sequence: CAISEGATGDYEQYF.

This clonotype was recorded at least ten times. V gene TRBV10-3 combines with J gene TRBJ2-7, with a tentative D call TRBD2 (6 bases). V lost 10 bases and J lost 2, with 30 bases in between. This CDR3 contains 18 residues. Germline CDR1 and CDR2: ENHRY and SYGVKD. CDR3 coding DNA: TGTGCCACCTCGTCGCCGTTCACGGGGGATCGAAGCCCCTACGAGCAGTACTTC. Protein sequence: CATSSPFTGDRSPYEQYF.

This clonotype was detected ten times or more. The genes are TRBV28 and TRBJ2-7; possibly TRBD1 or TRBD2 for D (5 bases each). Germline V gene lookup returns CDR1 MDHEN and CDR2 SYDVKM. Trimming cost V 8 bases and J 6 bases, with 23 bases left between them. There are 15 residues in the CDR3. CDR3 sequence reads: CASHSLGTKRGEQYF. CDR3 in DNA: TGTGCCAGCCATAGCCTCGGGACGAAACGGGGCGAGCAGTACTTC.

This clonotype has at least ten counts. The chain has TRBV28 and TRBJ1-5, with TRBD1 as a possible D gene (5 bases). Germline V CDR1 and CDR2: MDHEN, SYDVKM. This CDR3 region has 16 residues. Trimming stripped 3 bases from V and 6 bases from J, with 18 bases between. The CDR3 region has the DNA TGTGCCAGCAGTTTCTCCCGAGGGGTGTGGGGTCAGCCCCAGCATTTT. This translates into CASSFSRGVWGQPQHF.

This clonotype was found a few times. This chain joins TRBV21-1 and TRBJ2-7; the D call TRBD2 from the table was never checked on the DNA. TRBV21-1 is listed as a pseudogene. CDR3 length: 14 residues. CDR3 sequence (DNA): TGTGCCAGCACTACGGACAGCCCTCCGGGGGAGCAGTACTTC. This sequence encodes CASTTDSPPGEQYF.

This clonotype was detected only a few times. The chain couples TRBV6-1 to TRBJ2-7, with D maybe TRBD2 (6 bases). The V gene's germline CDR1 is MNHNS and CDR2 SASEGT. This CDR3 has 15 residues. V was shortened by 1 base and J by 2 bases, with 12 bases between the two germline ends. The CDR3 DNA sequence: TGTGCCAGCAGTGAAGTTACTAGCTTCACCTACGAGCAGTACTTC. Its protein is CASSEVTSFTYEQYF.

The table lists this clonotype with many counts. The chain employs TRBV7-9 and TRBJ2-2; D ambiguous. The V gene lost 2 bases and the J gene lost 2 bases, with 3 bases spanning the gap. The germline gives CDR1 SEHNR, CDR2 FQNEAQ (reference sequence). The CDR3 is 13 amino acids. The DNA of the CDR3 is TGTGCCAGCAGCTTAAAAAACACCGGGGAGCTGTTTTTT. This sequence encodes CASSLKNTGELFF.